A selection of T cell receptor beta chains follows, all from one sample in a study of shared clonotypes between healthy human individuals. Data came from immunoSEQ multiplex PCR; TCRdb stores just in-frame clones and leaves some out. Here the sample spans roughly 1 million clones, about 75% being singletons. Sequences were obtained from memory CD4+ T cells sorted from blood. Receptors were obtained from a man younger than 35 in good health. CDR3s include the opening cysteine and the closing phenylalanine or tryptophan. A D gene is named only where the DNA matches it firmly. Rows give clone size only sometimes, using once, few, many, or a class for an expanded clone.

clone size: .; V gene: TRBV6-6; J gene: TRBJ2-5; D gene: .; CDR3 protein: CASSYSHYDYETQYF; CDR3 DNA: TGTGCCAGCAGTTACTCGCACTACGATTATGAGACCCAGTACTTC
clone size: .; V gene: TRBV6-6; J gene: TRBJ1-6; D gene: TRBD1; CDR3 protein: CASGQVYNSPLHF; CDR3 DNA: TGTGCCAGTGGACAGGTGTATAATTCACCCCTCCACTTT
clone size: .; V gene: TRBV10-3; J gene: TRBJ2-7; D gene: .; CDR3 protein: CASRDGGSYEQYF; CDR3 DNA: TGTGCCTCCCGAGATGGGGGTTCCTACGAGCAGTACTTC
clone size: .; V gene: TRBV11-1; J gene: TRBJ2-5; D gene: .; CDR3 protein: CASSLDLEETQYF; CDR3 DNA: TGTGCCAGCAGCTTAGACCTGGAAGAGACCCAGTACTTC
clone size: .; V gene: TRBV11-2; J gene: TRBJ2-3; D gene: .; CDR3 protein: CASSRGTVSTDTQYF; CDR3 DNA: TGTGCCAGCAGCCGGGGGACAGTTAGCACAGATACGCAGTATTTT
clone size: .; V gene: TRBV5-1; J gene: TRBJ2-5; D gene: TRBD2; CDR3 protein: CASRPGGPKQETQYF; CDR3 DNA: TGCGCCAGCAGACCGGGGGGACCAAAGCAAGAGACCCAGTACTTC
clone size: few; V gene: TRBV5-6; J gene: TRBJ1-6; D gene: TRBD1; CDR3 protein: CASSWDRGWNSPLHF; CDR3 DNA: TGTGCCAGCAGCTGGGACAGGGGATGGAATTCACCCCTCCACTTT
clone size: .; V gene: TRBV6-5; J gene: TRBJ1-2; D gene: .; CDR3 protein: CASSYSGLNYGYTF; CDR3 DNA: TGTGCCAGCAGTTATTCTGGACTTAACTATGGCTACACCTTC
clone size: .; V gene: TRBV27; J gene: TRBJ1-2; D gene: .; CDR3 protein: CASSFMGNYTF; CDR3 DNA: TGTGCCAGCAGTTTTATGGGAAACTACACCTTC
clone size: .; V gene: TRBV18; J gene: TRBJ2-2; D gene: .; CDR3 protein: CASSQNIGELFF; CDR3 DNA: TGTGCCAGCTCTCAGAACATCGGGGAGCTGTTTTTT
clone size: .; V gene: TRBV5-1; J gene: TRBJ2-2; D gene: .; CDR3 protein: CASQQGTGTGELFF; CDR3 DNA: TGCGCCAGCCAACAGGGCACGGGGACCGGGGAGCTGTTTTTT
clone size: .; V gene: TRBV29-1; J gene: TRBJ1-1; D gene: .; CDR3 protein: CSVEVFSGTEAFF; CDR3 DNA: TGCAGCGTTGAAGTGTTTAGCGGCACTGAAGCTTTCTTT
clone size: .; V gene: TRBV18; J gene: TRBJ2-1; D gene: TRBD2; CDR3 protein: CASSPLGAGEGDEQFF; CDR3 DNA: TGTGCCAGCTCACCATTAGGAGCGGGAGAGGGCGATGAGCAGTTCTTC
clone size: .; V gene: TRBV5-6; J gene: TRBJ2-1; D gene: TRBD2; CDR3 protein: CASSLGPSGRQSYNEQFF; CDR3 DNA: TGTGCCAGCAGCTTGGGGCCTAGCGGGAGGCAATCCTACAATGAGCAGTTCTTC
clone size: .; V gene: TRBV10-3; J gene: TRBJ2-1; D gene: TRBD1; CDR3 protein: CAISDRDSYNEQFF; CDR3 DNA: TGTGCCATCAGTGACAGGGACAGCTACAATGAGCAGTTCTTC
clone size: .; V gene: TRBV7-3; J gene: TRBJ2-1; D gene: .; CDR3 protein: CASSFRGGNEQFF; CDR3 DNA: TGTGCCAGCAGCTTCAGGGGAGGCAATGAGCAGTTCTTC
clone size: .; V gene: TRBV5-1; J gene: TRBJ1-6; D gene: .; CDR3 protein: CASSSRANNSPLHF; CDR3 DNA: TGCGCCAGCAGCTCCCGGGCGAATAATTCACCCCTCCACTTT
clone size: .; V gene: TRBV28; J gene: TRBJ1-4; D gene: .; CDR3 protein: CASSPQQVTANEKLFF; CDR3 DNA: TGTGCCAGCAGTCCCCAACAAGTGACTGCTAATGAAAAACTGTTTTTT
clone size: few; V gene: TRBV29-1; J gene: TRBJ1-4; D gene: .; CDR3 protein: CSVEKSGKLFF; CDR3 DNA: TGCAGCGTTGAAAAAAGTGGAAAACTGTTTTTT
clone size: .; V gene: TRBV9; J gene: TRBJ1-2; D gene: .; CDR3 protein: CASSVEPVSGYTF; CDR3 DNA: TGTGCCAGCAGCGTAGAGCCAGTCTCTGGCTACACCTTC
clone size: .; V gene: TRBV29-1; J gene: TRBJ2-2; D gene: TRBD1; CDR3 protein: CSVRTGGSNTGELFF; CDR3 DNA: TGCAGCGTGCGCACAGGGGGTTCGAACACCGGGGAGCTGTTTTTT
clone size: .; V gene: TRBV27; J gene: TRBJ1-4; D gene: .; CDR3 protein: CASSLMGGVGKLFF; CDR3 DNA: TGTGCCAGCAGTTTAATGGGTGGTGTTGGAAAACTGTTTTTT